These 22 T cell receptor beta chains were all obtained from the same sample, sequenced in a study of prognosis after radiotherapy for stage I lung cancer. Two-round multiplex PCR on genomic DNA was the method by which TCR beta CDR3 was amplified. First-round PCR employed TRBV- and TRBJ-specific primers for each gene. TCRdb re-analysed the multiplex PCR reads in MiXCR, keeping a single row per CDR3 protein. This table holds fewer than 35,000 distinct CDR3 sequences, approximately 51% found once. This sample comprised PBMCs, obtained before or after stereotactic body radiation therapy (not recorded which). The receptors come from a donor of 50 years or more with non-small cell lung cancer.

This clonotype was seen a few times. A read error is possible here, since a much larger clone lies one base away. The CDR3 nucleotides read TGTGCCGGCAGCCCCGGACAGGCGGCTAATGAAAAACTGTTTTTT. Translation: CAGSPGQAANEKLFF. The rearrangement uses TRBV9 and TRBJ1-4; TRBD1 matches 7 bases. There are 15 residues in the CDR3. Germline lookup yields CDR1 SGDLS and CDR2 YYNGEE. Variable domain in full (rest from reference TRBV9 and TRBJ1-4): DSGVTQTPKHLITATGQRVTLRCSPRSGDLSVYWYQQSLDQGLQFLIQYYNGEERAKGNILERFSAQQFPDLHSELNLSSLELGDSALYFCAGSPGQAANEKLFFGSGTQLSVL.

This clonotype is termed medium-sized. The chain links TRBV28 to TRBJ2-7; TRBD1 agrees at 8 bases. The germline CDR1 and CDR2 sequences are MDHEN and SYDVKM. The CDR3 sequence is 14 residues long. J lost 5 bases, V lost 6 bases, and 9 bases had no gene match. The CDR3 DNA reads as TGTGCCAGCAGGTCCCGGACAGGGTACCACGAGCAGTACTTC. This sequence encodes CASRSRTGYHEQYF.

This clonotype showed up many times. V usage is TRBV18 and J usage is TRBJ2-3, with D maybe TRBD2 (6 bases). There are 15 residues in the CDR3. The V and J ends lost 3 bases and 3 bases respectively, with 13 bases between them. Germline lookup yields CDR1 KGHSH and CDR2 LQKENI. The CDR3 loop is CASSPVRGFTDTQYF. In nucleotides, the CDR3 is TGTGCCAGCTCACCGGTGCGGGGATTTACAGATACGCAGTATTTT.

This clonotype is termed medium-sized (0.01 to 0.1%). This chain connects TRBV28 to TRBJ2-1; D is unclear. The CDR3 is made up of 19 amino acids. V was pared by 3 bases and J by 5 bases, with 26 bases between. The V gene's germline CDR1 is MDHEN and CDR2 SYDVKM. CDR3 nucleotides: TGTGCCAGCAGTTTCCGTCTTCCGCTCACGCGCCGTAGGGACAATGAGCAGTTCTTC. Amino acid sequence: CASSFRLPLTRRRDNEQFF.

Points on this clonotype: A junction boundary mismatches the germline segment, possibly from a read error. This chain links TRBV2 with TRBJ2-6, with D perhaps matching TRBD2 (7 bases). Germline V gene data show CDR1 as SNHLY and CDR2 as FYNNEI. CDR3 length: 13 amino acids. The CDR3 DNA reads TGTGCCAGCAGATTAGGGGGGGCCAACGTCCTTACTTTC. It encodes CASRLGGANVLTF.

The chain has TRBV6-2 or TRBV6-3 and TRBJ2-7; TRBD2 is a possible D gene (6 bases). This CDR3 contains 12 residues. Germline CDR1 is MNHEY and CDR2 is SVGEGT. V gave up 0 bases and J gave up 10 bases, with 10 bases separating them. This CDR3 is CASSYSEGYQYF. CDR3 coding DNA: TGTGCCAGCAGTTACTCGGAGGGCTATCAGTACTTC.

In its sample, this clonotype was seen many times. V is TRBV6-1 and J is TRBJ2-1, with 7 nucleotides matching TRBD2. V gave up 10 bases and J gave up 0 bases; unmatched junction bases: 3. The CDR3 has 13 amino acids. CDR1 and CDR2 (germline): MNHNS, SASEGT. The CDR3 here is CATRDYSYNEQFF. DNA of the CDR3: TGTGCCACACGGGACTACTCCTACAATGAGCAGTTCTTC.

Many counts were recorded for this clonotype. This chain links TRBV4-1 with TRBJ2-7; the D gene is possibly TRBD2 (5 bases). The CDR3 has 16 residues. The germline gives CDR1 MGHRA, CDR2 YSYEKL. The V and J ends lost 3 bases and 7 bases respectively, with 22 bases between them. The CDR3 bases are TGCGCCAGCAGCCAGGCGTGGACTGGCTCTCTGTGGGAGCAGTACTTC. Protein: CASSQAWTGSLWEQYF.

By sample share, this clonotype is hyperexpanded. At one end the junction does not follow the germline gene, possibly because of a read error. This chain joins TRBV5-1 and TRBJ1-2; D possibly corresponds to TRBD1 (6 bases). CDR1 SGHRS and CDR2 YFSETQ come from the germline V gene. The CDR3 spans 15 residues. The CDR3 region has the DNA TGTGCCAGCAGTGCTCCCGGGACACTTAACTATGGCTACACCTTC. It codes for CASSAPGTLNYGYTF.

The chain links TRBV18 to TRBJ1-6; 7 nucleotides agree with TRBD1. The ends lost 1 base at V and 7 bases at J; junction bases unmatched: 4. Per germline, CDR1 KGHSH and CDR2 LQKENI. This CDR3 is built from 15 residues. CDR3 in DNA: TGTGCCAGCTCACCACGGGACAGCAAAAATTCACCCCTCCACTTT. This gives the protein CASSPRDSKNSPLHF.

For this clonotype: The junction differs from germline at one of its ends, possibly a read error. This rearrangement joins TRBV15 to TRBJ2-2; unclear D gene. Germline V lookup: CDR1 LNHNV, CDR2 YYDKDF (reference sequence). The CDR3 has 15 amino acids. The CDR3 nucleotides read TGTGTCACCAGCAGTGAACGCTGGAGCACCGGGGAGCTGTTTTTT. Translation: CVTSSERWSTGELFF.

This clonotype was counted ten times or more. The V call is TRBV10-3, the J call TRBJ1-2; D is uncertain. The CDR3 has 13 amino acids. Germline CDR1 reads ENHRY; CDR2 reads SYGVKD. Trimming cost V 6 bases and J 3 bases, with 11 bases left between them. CDR3 sequence: CAIRAPTDYGYTF. In nucleotides, the CDR3 is TGTGCCATCAGGGCTCCCACAGACTATGGCTACACCTTC.

Many counts were recorded for this clonotype. The V call is TRBV7-2, the J call TRBJ1-6; TRBD1 agrees at 7 bases. Looked up from germline, CDR1 is SGHTA and CDR2 is FQGNSA. The CDR3 length is 15 residues. J gave up 6 bases and V 7 bases, and 9 bases lay outside the gene matches. CDR3 in amino acids: CASILNRGSNSPLHF. The CDR3 coding sequence is TGTGCCAGCATCCTAAACAGGGGAAGTAATTCACCCCTCCACTTT.

In regard to this clonotype: Only one base separates this from a far larger clonotype, so it likely reflects a read error. The V gene is TRBV6-5, the J gene TRBJ1-1, with D hard to call. There are 13 residues in the CDR3. V gave up 8 bases and J gave up 6 bases, with 16 bases separating them. The germline CDR1 and CDR2 sequences are MNHEY and SVGAGI. CDR3 protein: CASLRRHLPEAFF. CDR3 sequence (DNA): TGTGCCAGCCTCCGCCGGCACTTACCTGAAGCTTTCTTT.

The chain joins TRBV28 to TRBJ1-2; D gene ambiguous. The CDR3 runs 13 residues. From germline, CDR1 is MDHEN and CDR2 SYDVKM. V was cut by 10 bases and J by 8 bases, with 20 bases left in between. The CDR3 is CAIILYESLGYTF. DNA of the CDR3: TGTGCCATCATTTTATACGAGTCCCTCGGCTACACCTTC.

This clonotype was recorded many times. This chain connects TRBV6-9 to TRBJ1-5; D perhaps matches TRBD1 (5 bases). CDR3 length equals 13 residues. Trimming took 3 bases from V and 5 from J, leaving 8 bases between them. Germline assignment: CDR1 MNHGY and CDR2 SVAAGI. The CDR3 DNA sequence: TGTGCCAGCAGTTACGGGGGGTATCAGCCCCAGCATTTT. Translating it yields CASSYGGYQPQHF.

This chain connects TRBV5-1 to TRBJ2-3, with D possibly called TRBD1 or TRBD2 (5 bases each). The CDR3 runs to 15 residues. Trimming removed 7 bases at V and 7 bases at J, with 22 bases between. Germline V gene data show CDR1 as SGHRS and CDR2 as YFSETQ. In nucleotides, the CDR3 is TGCGCCAGCTCCTGGGGGAAGGGGTCTAGCTATACGCAGTATTTT. Translating it yields CASSWGKGSSYTQYF.

In this sample, this clonotype turned up many times. V is TRBV18 and J is TRBJ2-7, with a weak D call TRBD1 (5 bases). This CDR3 comprises 14 residues. With 3 bases removed from V and 0 bases from J, the gap between germline ends came to 9 bases. Looked up from germline, CDR1 is KGHSH and CDR2 is LQKENI. This CDR3 reads CASSPDSFSYEQYF. The CDR3 DNA reads TGTGCCAGCTCACCCGACAGCTTCTCCTACGAGCAGTACTTC.

A word on this clonotype: The CDR3 carries no conserved terminal phenylalanine or tryptophan, so it likely arises from a read error. This chain uses TRBV12-3 or TRBV12-4 with TRBJ1-2; possibly TRBD1 for D (6 bases). CDR3 size: 13 residues. V dropped 9 bases and J dropped 0 bases, with 11 bases sitting between them. As DNA, the CDR3 is TGTGCCAGATCGGACAGACCTAACTATGGCTACACCTTA. It is translated as CARSDRPNYGYTL.

In this sample, this clonotype turned up many times. The rearrangement links TRBV9 to TRBJ2-3; D is unresolved. V dropped 3 bases and J dropped 6 bases, with 17 bases sitting between them. This CDR3 has 15 residues. CDR1 is SGDLS, CDR2 YYNGEE, per germline. In DNA, the CDR3 is TGTGCCAGCAGCGGAAGTTCGGACGAGGCGGATACGCAGTATTTT. Protein product: CASSGSSDEADTQYF.

This sequence joins TRBV5-1 and TRBJ2-1; 7 bases agree with TRBD2. V shed 0 bases, J shed 15 bases, and the junction held 9 bases outside the gene matches. CDR1 is SGHRS and CDR2 is YFSETQ in the germline V gene. The CDR3 loop spans 13 amino acids. The CDR3: CASSLEEGGPRFF. Here the CDR3 DNA reads TGCGCCAGCAGCTTGGAGGAGGGAGGGCCCAGGTTCTTC.

This clonotype was recorded at least ten times. This chain uses TRBV6-5 with TRBJ2-7; D is ambiguous. Germline CDR1 is MNHEY and CDR2 is SVGAGI. The CDR3 has 14 amino acids. V dropped 2 bases and J dropped 4 bases, with 12 bases sitting between them. The CDR3 nucleotides read TGTGCCAGCAGTTACGGGCAGAATATATACGAGCAGTACTTC. Protein: CASSYGQNIYEQYF.